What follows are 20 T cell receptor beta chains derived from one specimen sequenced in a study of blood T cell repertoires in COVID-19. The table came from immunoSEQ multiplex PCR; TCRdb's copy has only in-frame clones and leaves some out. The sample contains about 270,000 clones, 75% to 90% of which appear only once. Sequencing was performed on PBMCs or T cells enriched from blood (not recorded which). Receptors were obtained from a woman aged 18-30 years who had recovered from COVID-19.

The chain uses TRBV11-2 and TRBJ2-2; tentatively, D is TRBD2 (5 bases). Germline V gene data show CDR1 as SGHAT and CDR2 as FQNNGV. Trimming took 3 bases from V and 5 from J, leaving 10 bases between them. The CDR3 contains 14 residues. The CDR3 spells CASSFGVATGELFF. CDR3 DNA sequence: TGTGCCAGCAGCTTCGGGGTGGCTACCGGGGAGCTGTTTTTT.

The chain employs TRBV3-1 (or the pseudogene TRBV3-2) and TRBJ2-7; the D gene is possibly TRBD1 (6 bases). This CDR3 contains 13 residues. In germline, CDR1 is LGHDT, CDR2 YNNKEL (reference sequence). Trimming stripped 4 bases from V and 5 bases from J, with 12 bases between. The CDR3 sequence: CASSLQGFNEQYF. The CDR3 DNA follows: TGTGCCAGCAGCCTACAGGGTTTCAACGAGCAGTACTTC.

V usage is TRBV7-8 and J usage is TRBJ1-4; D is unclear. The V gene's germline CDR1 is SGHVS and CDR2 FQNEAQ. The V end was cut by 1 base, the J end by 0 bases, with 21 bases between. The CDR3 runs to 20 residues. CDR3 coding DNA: TGTGCCAGCAGCTTAGGGTCTTACAGTAGGTCTGAAGCAACTAATGAAAAACTGTTTTTT. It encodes CASSLGSYSRSEATNEKLFF.

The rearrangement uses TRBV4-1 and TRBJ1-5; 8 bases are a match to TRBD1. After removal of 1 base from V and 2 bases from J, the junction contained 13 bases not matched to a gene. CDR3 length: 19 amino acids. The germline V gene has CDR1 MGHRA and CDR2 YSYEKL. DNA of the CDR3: TGCGCCAGCAGCCAAGTTCCTTCGGTGTCGGGACAGGGCAATCAGCCCCAGCATTTT. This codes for CASSQVPSVSGQGNQPQHF.

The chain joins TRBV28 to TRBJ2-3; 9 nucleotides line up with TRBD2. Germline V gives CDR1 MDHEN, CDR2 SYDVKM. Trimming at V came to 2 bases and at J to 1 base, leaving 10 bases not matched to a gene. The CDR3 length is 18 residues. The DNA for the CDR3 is TGTGCCAGCAGTTTAGGGCTAGCGGGATTCGGGGGCACAGATACGCAGTATTTT. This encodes CASSLGLAGFGGTDTQYF.

For the CDR3, the DNA is TGTGCCAGCAGTCAATCAGGGCGGACTGAAGCTTTCTTT. Translation gives CASSQSGRTEAFF. V is TRBV27 and J is TRBJ1-1; D is possibly TRBD1 (5 bases). V lost 5 bases and J 5 bases, leaving 12 bases between the germline ends. Germline assignment: CDR1 MNHEY and CDR2 SMNVEV (reference sequence). The CDR3 totals 13 residues.

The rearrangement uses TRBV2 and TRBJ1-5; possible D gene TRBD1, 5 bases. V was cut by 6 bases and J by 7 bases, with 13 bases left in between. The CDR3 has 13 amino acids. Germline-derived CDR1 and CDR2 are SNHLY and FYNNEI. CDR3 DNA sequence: TGTGCCAGCAGGGGGGAGGGTGGACAGCCCCAGCATTTT. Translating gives CASRGEGGQPQHF.

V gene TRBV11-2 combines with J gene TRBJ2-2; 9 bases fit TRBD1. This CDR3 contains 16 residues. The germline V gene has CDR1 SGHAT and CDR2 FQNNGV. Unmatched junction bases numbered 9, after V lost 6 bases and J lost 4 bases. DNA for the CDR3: TGTGCCAGCAGGGCTACAGGGGGCAGGAGCACCGGGGAGCTGTTTTTT. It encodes CASRATGGRSTGELFF.

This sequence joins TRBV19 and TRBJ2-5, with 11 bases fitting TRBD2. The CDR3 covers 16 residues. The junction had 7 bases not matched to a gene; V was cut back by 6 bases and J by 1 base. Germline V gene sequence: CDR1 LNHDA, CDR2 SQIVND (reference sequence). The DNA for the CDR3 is TGTGCCAGTAGCAAACTAGCGGGGGCCCTCCAAGAGACCCAGTACTTC. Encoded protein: CASSKLAGALQETQYF.

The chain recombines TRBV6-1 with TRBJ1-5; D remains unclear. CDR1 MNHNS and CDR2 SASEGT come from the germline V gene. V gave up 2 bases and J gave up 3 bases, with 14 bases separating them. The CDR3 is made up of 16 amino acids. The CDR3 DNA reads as TGTGCCAGCAGTGAATTCGTTGGCGGACTCAATCAGCCCCAGCATTTT. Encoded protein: CASSEFVGGLNQPQHF.

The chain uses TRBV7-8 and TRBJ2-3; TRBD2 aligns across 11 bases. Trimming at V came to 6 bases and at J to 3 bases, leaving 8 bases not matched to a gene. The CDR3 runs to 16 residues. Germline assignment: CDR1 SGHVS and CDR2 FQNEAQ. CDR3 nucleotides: TGTGCCAGCAGTCGGCTAGCGGGGGGTATGACAGATACGCAGTATTTT. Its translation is CASSRLAGGMTDTQYF.

CDR3 in amino acids: CASGLWTGGENEKLFF. The CDR3 DNA reads TGTGCTAGTGGTTTGTGGACAGGGGGCGAGAATGAAAAACTGTTTTTT. The rearrangement links TRBV12-5 to TRBJ1-4; 11 bases agree with TRBD1. The CDR3 covers 16 residues. The J segment lost 5 bases and the V segment lost 2 bases, leaving 4 bases of the junction unmatched. The germline CDR1 and CDR2 sequences are LGHNT and FRNRAP.

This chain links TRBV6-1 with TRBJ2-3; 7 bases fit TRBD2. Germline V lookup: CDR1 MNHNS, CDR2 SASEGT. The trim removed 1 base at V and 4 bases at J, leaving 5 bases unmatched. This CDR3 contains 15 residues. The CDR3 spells CASSEEGGGSDTQYF. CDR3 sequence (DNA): TGTGCCAGCAGTGAAGAGGGCGGGGGTTCAGATACGCAGTATTTT.

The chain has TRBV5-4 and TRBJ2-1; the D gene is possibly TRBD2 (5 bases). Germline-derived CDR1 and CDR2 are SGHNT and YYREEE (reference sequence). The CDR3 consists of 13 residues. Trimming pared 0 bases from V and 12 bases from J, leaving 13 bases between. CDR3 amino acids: CASSLAFGGGQFF. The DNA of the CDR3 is TGTGCCAGCAGCTTGGCCTTCGGCGGAGGGCAGTTCTTC.

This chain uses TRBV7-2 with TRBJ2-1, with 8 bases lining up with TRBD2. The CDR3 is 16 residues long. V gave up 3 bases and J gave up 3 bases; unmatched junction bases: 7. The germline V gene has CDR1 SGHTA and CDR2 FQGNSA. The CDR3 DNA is TGTGCCAGCAGCTTCGGGGGTCTAGCGGGCTACAATGAGCAGTTCTTC. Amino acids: CASSFGGLAGYNEQFF.

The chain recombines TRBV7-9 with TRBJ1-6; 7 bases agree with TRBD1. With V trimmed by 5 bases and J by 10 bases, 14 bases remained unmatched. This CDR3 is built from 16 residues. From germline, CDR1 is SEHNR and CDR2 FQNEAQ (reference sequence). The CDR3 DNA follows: TGTGCCAGCAGCGAACGACAGGGACCAACTTCATCACCCCTCCACTTT. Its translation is CASSERQGPTSSPLHF.

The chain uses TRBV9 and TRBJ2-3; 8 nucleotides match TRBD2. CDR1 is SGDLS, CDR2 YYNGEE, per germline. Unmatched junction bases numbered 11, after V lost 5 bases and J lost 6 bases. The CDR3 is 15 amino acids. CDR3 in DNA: TGTGCCAGCAGTACTTCCGGGACTAGGGGGGATACGCAGTATTTT. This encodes CASSTSGTRGDTQYF.

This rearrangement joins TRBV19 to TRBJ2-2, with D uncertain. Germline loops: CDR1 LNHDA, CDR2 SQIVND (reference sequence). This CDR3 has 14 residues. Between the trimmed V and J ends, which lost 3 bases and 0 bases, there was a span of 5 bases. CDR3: CASSIIANTGELFF. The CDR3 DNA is TGTGCCAGTAGTATCATAGCGAACACCGGGGAGCTGTTTTTT.

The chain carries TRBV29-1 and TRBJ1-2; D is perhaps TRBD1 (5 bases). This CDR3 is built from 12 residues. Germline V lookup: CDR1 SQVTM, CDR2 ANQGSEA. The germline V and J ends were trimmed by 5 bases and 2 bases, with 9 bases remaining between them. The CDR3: CSVRSGNYGYTF. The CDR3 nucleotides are TGCAGCGTTAGGTCAGGGAACTATGGCTACACCTTC. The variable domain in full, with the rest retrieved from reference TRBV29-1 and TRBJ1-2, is SAVISQKPSRDICQRGTSLTIQCQVDSQVTMMFWYRQQPGQSLTLIATANQGSEATYESGFVIDKFPISRPNLTFSTLTVSNMSPEDSSIYLCSVRSGNYGYTFGSGTRLTVV.

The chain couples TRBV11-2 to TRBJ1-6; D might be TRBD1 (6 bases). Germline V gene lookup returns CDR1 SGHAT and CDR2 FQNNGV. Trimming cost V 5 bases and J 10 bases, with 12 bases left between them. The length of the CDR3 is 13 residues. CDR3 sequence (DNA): TGTGCCAGCAGCCCTCACAGGGACTCACCCCTCCACTTT. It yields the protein CASSPHRDSPLHF.